This T cell receptor (beta chain) appears in the sequencing data of a study of shared clonotypes between healthy human individuals. Whole-study context: Each donor contributed plates that comprised three CD4 naive, three CD4 memory, two CD8 naive and one CD8 memory.

General observations from the study: Memory subsets had estimated richness that was generally smaller than that of naive subsets.

The germline V gene has CDR1 KGHSH and CDR2 LQKENI. V lost 2 bases and J lost 2, with 7 bases in between. CDR3 length: 13 residues. HIV-negative, healthy adults without recent acute infections or vaccinations were the donors. For this clone: The antigen remains unidentified.

Repertoires were generated with immunoSEQ multiplex PCR, while TCRdb's copy carries only in-frame clones and drops some. The top ten hold about 0.41% of the sample, which has some 2,500,000 clones, 92% seen once. The sample comprised naive CD4+ T cells from PBMCs. The subset denotes: CD45RA+ positively selected. This receptor was taken from a man younger than 35 in good health. Some clones in this sample may be carry-over from other donors' samples. The chain carries TRBV18 and TRBJ2-7; D unclear. CDR3 sequence (DNA): TGTGCCAGCTCACCAGCTCTAGCCTACGAGCAGTACTTC. Amino acid sequence: CASSPALAYEQYF.